Listed below are T cell receptor beta chains from one sample, sequenced in a study of PD-1 blockade in classical Hodgkin lymphoma. Clones were sequenced by immunoSEQ multiplex PCR, and TCRdb holds only the in-frame ones, with some missing. The data show 60,000 to 75,000 clones, with around nine tenths seen just once and 9.7% held by the top ten. Sequenced material: peripheral blood mononuclear cells (PBMCs), taken at baseline. The receptor source for this set is a human donor with classical Hodgkin lymphoma. The CDR3 runs from the conserved cysteine through the conserved F or W. A D gene is named only where the DNA matches it firmly. Some rows mark clone size as missing; the rest say once, few, many or name a class of expanded clone.

size: NA
V: TRBV7-9
D: TRBD1
J: TRBJ1-6
length: 17
DNA: TGTGCCAGCAGCGGTAGACAGGGCCTGACCTATAATTCACCCCTCCACTTT
CDR3: CASSGRQGLTYNSPLHF

size: NA
V: TRBV6-1
D: TRBD1
J: TRBJ1-5
length: 13
DNA: TGTGCCAGCAGTGAACACAGGGGTCAGCCCCAGCATTTT
CDR3: CASSEHRGQPQHF

size: NA
V: TRBV25-1
D: NA
J: TRBJ2-2
length: 15
DNA: TGTGCCAGCAGTGAATCCGGGGTCAGCACCGGGGAGCTGTTTTTT
CDR3: CASSESGVSTGELFF

size: NA
V: TRBV6-1
D: NA
J: TRBJ1-2
length: 15
DNA: TGTGCCAGCAGCCTCGGGGAGGCTAGAGCTTATGGCTACACCTTC
CDR3: CASSLGEARAYGYTF

size: NA
V: TRBV28
D: NA
J: TRBJ1-6
length: 15
DNA: TGTGCCAGCAACGCGGACAGCTCCTATAATTCACCCCTCCACTTT
CDR3: CASNADSSYNSPLHF

size: NA
V: TRBV28
D: NA
J: TRBJ2-2
length: 15
DNA: TGTGCCAGCACCCCCCCCCTCGCGGGGACCGGGGAGCTGTTTTTT
CDR3: CASTPPLAGTGELFF

size: NA
V: TRBV4-1
D: NA
J: TRBJ2-7
length: 14
DNA: TGCGCCAGCAGCCAAGTAGCGGAGAGCTACGAGCAGTACTTC
CDR3: CASSQVAESYEQYF

size: NA
V: TRBV6-6
D: TRBD2
J: TRBJ2-7
length: 16
DNA: TGTGCCAGCAGTTTCCCACGGACTAGCCCATCCTACGAGCAGTACTTC
CDR3: CASSFPRTSPSYEQYF

size: NA
V: TRBV2
D: TRBD1
J: TRBJ1-5
length: 18
DNA: TGTGCCAGCAGAGAGGACAGGGAGCCGGGGGGGAGCAATCAGCCCCAGCATTTT
CDR3: CASREDREPGGSNQPQHF

size: NA
V: TRBV13
D: TRBD2
J: TRBJ2-7
length: 15
DNA: TGTGCCAGCAGCTTAGATCCTAGCGGGGGCTACGAGCAGTACTTC
CDR3: CASSLDPSGGYEQYF

size: NA
V: TRBV5-1
D: NA
J: TRBJ2-6
length: 16
DNA: TGCGCCAGCAGCTTGGCTGGGAGCTCTGGGGCCAACGTCCTGACTTTC
CDR3: CASSLAGSSGANVLTF

size: NA
V: TRBV19
D: NA
J: TRBJ2-6
length: 14
DNA: TGTGCCAGTAGTCCCGAGCCTGGGGCCAACGTCCTGACTTTC
CDR3: CASSPEPGANVLTF

size: NA
V: TRBV6-5
D: TRBD1
J: TRBJ2-7
length: 14
DNA: TGTGCCAGCAGCCTTCGGACAGGGGCTTATGAGCAGTACTTC
CDR3: CASSLRTGAYEQYF

size: NA
V: TRBV7-8
D: NA
J: TRBJ2-7
length: 11
DNA: TGTGCCAGCAGCTTGACCTACGAGCAGTACTTC
CDR3: CASSLTYEQYF

size: once
V: TRBV21-1
D: NA
J: TRBJ2-5
length: 14
DNA: TGTGCCAGCAGCAAACGCACAGAACAAGAGACCCAGTACTTC
CDR3: CASSKRTEQETQYF

size: NA
V: TRBV28
D: NA
J: TRBJ2-5
length: 14
DNA: TGTGCCACCACAACCTTACTGGGTCGGGAGACCCAGTACTTC
CDR3: CATTTLLGRETQYF

size: NA
V: TRBV14
D: NA
J: TRBJ1-2
length: 15
DNA: TGTGCCAGCAGCCAAAACTTGGACGGATCTCTTGGCTACACCTTC
CDR3: CASSQNLDGSLGYTF

size: NA
V: TRBV7-8
D: NA
J: TRBJ1-4
length: 15
DNA: TGTGCCACCCTATTCATACAGGGACAAAACGAAAAACTGTTTTTT
CDR3: CATLFIQGQNEKLFF

size: few
V: TRBV19
D: NA
J: TRBJ1-6
length: 16
DNA: TGTGCCAGTAGCCAACAGGGAGGACCCTTTAATTCACCCCTCCACTTT
CDR3: CASSQQGGPFNSPLHF

size: NA
V: TRBV4-1
D: TRBD1
J: TRBJ1-5
length: 22
DNA: TGCGCCAGCAGCCAATCCACCTCCGGGACAGGTGTATTATGGGGGAGCAATCAGCCCCAGCATTTT
CDR3: CASSQSTSGTGVLWGSNQPQHF

size: NA
V: TRBV19
D: NA
J: TRBJ2-2
length: 16
DNA: TGTGCCAGTAGTATAGGGGGGCTTGGTAGTGGCGGGGAGCTGTTTTTT
CDR3: CASSIGGLGSGGELFF

size: NA
V: TRBV6-1
D: TRBD1
J: TRBJ1-5
length: 14
DNA: TGTGCCAGCAAATGGGACAGGCTCAATCAGCCCCAGCATTTT
CDR3: CASKWDRLNQPQHF

size: NA
V: TRBV6-1
D: NA
J: TRBJ1-3
length: 16
DNA: TGTGCCAGCAGTGAGAGAGGGAGATGGTCTGGAAACACCATATATTTT
CDR3: CASSERGRWSGNTIYF

size: once
V: TRBV4-2
D: NA
J: TRBJ1-4
length: 15
DNA: TGTGCCAGCAGCCCCGAGGGGGACTTTAATGAAAAACTGTTTTTT
CDR3: CASSPEGDFNEKLFF

size: NA
V: TRBV19
D: NA
J: TRBJ1-6
length: 15
DNA: TGTGCCAGTAGTGTAGAACACGACTATAATTCACCCCTCCACTTT
CDR3: CASSVEHDYNSPLHF

size: NA
V: TRBV11-2
D: NA
J: TRBJ2-3
length: 14
DNA: TGTGCCAGCAGCCTCTGGACAGGCACAGATACGCAGTATTTT
CDR3: CASSLWTGTDTQYF

size: NA
V: TRBV19
D: TRBD2
J: TRBJ2-1
length: 14
DNA: TGTGCCAGTAGTTCTAGCGGAGGGCCCAATGAGCAGTTCTTC
CDR3: CASSSSGGPNEQFF

size: once
V: TRBV5-1
D: NA
J: TRBJ2-2
length: 17
DNA: TGCGCCAGCAGCTCCACTCCGGGAGTCGCGAACACCGGGGAGCTGTTTTTT
CDR3: CASSSTPGVANTGELFF

size: few
V: TRBV5-1
D: NA
J: TRBJ2-3
length: 15
DNA: TGCGCCAGCAGCATGGGAGGACAGAACACAGATACGCAGTATTTT
CDR3: CASSMGGQNTDTQYF

size: NA
V: TRBV27
D: TRBD1
J: TRBJ1-2
length: 15
DNA: TGTGCCAGCAGTTTATTGGCAGGGGGCCTCTTTGGCTACACCTTC
CDR3: CASSLLAGGLFGYTF

size: NA
V: TRBV9
D: TRBD2
J: TRBJ2-7
length: 18
DNA: TGTGCCAGCAGCCCAGAAGGGTCTAGCGGGACCAATCCCTACGAGCAGTACTTC
CDR3: CASSPEGSSGTNPYEQYF

size: NA
V: TRBV30
D: NA
J: TRBJ2-5
length: 14
DNA: TGTGCCTGGATGGCAGGAGGGTCGCAAGAGACCCAGTACTTC
CDR3: CAWMAGGSQETQYF

size: once
V: TRBV7-6
D: TRBD2
J: TRBJ2-7
length: 15
DNA: TGTGCCAGCAGCTCCTTAGCGGGAGTTCAAGGAGAGCAGTACTTC
CDR3: CASSSLAGVQGEQYF

size: NA
V: TRBV11-2
D: TRBD2
J: TRBJ2-2
length: 16
DNA: TGTGCCAGCAGCTTCGTTATGGCGGGAGAGGACGGGGAGCTGTTTTTT
CDR3: CASSFVMAGEDGELFF

size: NA
V: TRBV6-5
D: NA
J: TRBJ1-6
length: 15
DNA: TGTGCCAGCAGTCCCGGACTGATATATAATTCACCCCTCCACTTT
CDR3: CASSPGLIYNSPLHF

size: NA
V: TRBV9
D: NA
J: TRBJ2-1
length: 12
DNA: TGTGCCAGCAGCGTAGGAGGAGGTGAGCAGTTCTTC
CDR3: CASSVGGGEQFF

size: once
V: TRBV5-1
D: NA
J: TRBJ1-6
length: 16
DNA: TGCGCCAGCAGCTCCCCGGGGAGCTCCTATAATTCACCCCTCCACTTT
CDR3: CASSSPGSSYNSPLHF

size: NA
V: TRBV19
D: NA
J: TRBJ1-1
length: 14
DNA: TGTGCCAGTACTCACGGACAAAAGACGCCCGAAGCTTTCTTT
CDR3: CASTHGQKTPEAFF

size: NA
V: TRBV18
D: NA
J: TRBJ2-7
length: 16
DNA: TGTGCCAGCTCCCCTTCCCTTGGGGGGGGCGCAAACGAGCAGTACTTC
CDR3: CASSPSLGGGANEQYF

size: NA
V: TRBV4-1
D: TRBD1
J: TRBJ1-1
length: 14
DNA: TGCGCCAGCAGCCACGGGACAGCCAACACTGAAGCTTTCTTT
CDR3: CASSHGTANTEAFF

size: NA
V: TRBV18
D: TRBD1
J: TRBJ1-2
length: 15
DNA: TGTGCCAGCTCATCAAGGACAGGAGCTACGTATGGCTACACCTTC
CDR3: CASSSRTGATYGYTF

size: NA
V: TRBV6-6
D: NA
J: TRBJ2-5
length: 16
DNA: TGTGCCAGCAGTTACGGGGCAGCTCCCGCTCAAGAGACCCAGTACTTC
CDR3: CASSYGAAPAQETQYF

size: NA
V: TRBV7-2
D: TRBD2
J: TRBJ2-5
length: 16
DNA: TGTGCCAGCAGCCTTAGCGGGAGGGCTCTTGGAGAGACCCAGTACTTC
CDR3: CASSLSGRALGETQYF

size: NA
V: TRBV3-1/TRBV3-2
D: NA
J: TRBJ2-5
length: 8
DNA: TGTGCCAGCGAGACCCAGTACTTC
CDR3: CASETQYF

size: NA
V: TRBV10-3
D: NA
J: TRBJ1-2
length: 11
DNA: TGTGCCATCAGTGAGCAGTGGGGCTACACCTTC
CDR3: CAISEQWGYTF

size: NA
V: TRBV5-4
D: TRBD2
J: TRBJ2-3
length: 15
DNA: TGTGCCAGCAGCCCCGAGCGGGGTCGGGCAGATACGCAGTATTTT
CDR3: CASSPERGRADTQYF